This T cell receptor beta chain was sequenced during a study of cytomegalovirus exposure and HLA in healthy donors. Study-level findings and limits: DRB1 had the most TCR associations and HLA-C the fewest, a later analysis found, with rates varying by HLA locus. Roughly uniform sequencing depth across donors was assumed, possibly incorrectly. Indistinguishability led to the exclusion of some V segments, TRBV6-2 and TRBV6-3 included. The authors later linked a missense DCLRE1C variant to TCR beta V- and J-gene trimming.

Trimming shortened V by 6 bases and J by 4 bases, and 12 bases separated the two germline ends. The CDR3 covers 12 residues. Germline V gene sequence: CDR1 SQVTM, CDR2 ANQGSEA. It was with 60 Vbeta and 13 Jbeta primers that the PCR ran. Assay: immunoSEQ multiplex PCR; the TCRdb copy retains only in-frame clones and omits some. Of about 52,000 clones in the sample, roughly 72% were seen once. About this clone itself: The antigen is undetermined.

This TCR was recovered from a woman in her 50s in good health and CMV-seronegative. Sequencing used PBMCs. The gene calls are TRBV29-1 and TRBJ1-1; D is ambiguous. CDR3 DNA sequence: TGCAGCGTCCGGTGGTCGGGCACTGAAGCTTTCTTT. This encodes CSVRWSGTEAFF.